The following is a T cell receptor (beta chain) sequence with its context. Its antigen is not known. Using triplicate sorts, 300,000 cells were collected each time from every CD8+ T cell subset. A CD45RO-CCR7+CD27+CD95- phenotype identified naive CD8+ T cells. The data were taken from a study of CXCR3-negative and CXCR3-positive naive CD8 T cells. This CDR3 contains 13 residues. Germline V gives CDR1 SGHDN, CDR2 FVKESK. All TRB cDNA libraries came from 5' RACE performed with UMI labels. With the 5' RACE reads reprocessed, TCRdb shows one record per CDR3 protein and no DNA. The sample includes some 68,000 distinct CDR3 sequences. Study-level points and caveats: CXCR3 expression partially decreased after cryopreservation; most assays used fresh PBMCs. Greater hydrophobicity was found in TRB CDR3s of CXCR3-positive naive cells than of CXCR3-negative naive cells.

The rearrangement links TRBV14 to TRBJ2-2. Sequenced sample: naive CXCR3+ CD8+ T cells from blood. As for subset: CD45RO-CCR7+CD27+CD95- naive CD8+ T cells expressing CXCR3 (TNR3+). This clonotype was sampled from a human donor in good health. Some clones in this sample may be carry-over from other donors' samples. This CDR3 is CASSQLNTGELFF.